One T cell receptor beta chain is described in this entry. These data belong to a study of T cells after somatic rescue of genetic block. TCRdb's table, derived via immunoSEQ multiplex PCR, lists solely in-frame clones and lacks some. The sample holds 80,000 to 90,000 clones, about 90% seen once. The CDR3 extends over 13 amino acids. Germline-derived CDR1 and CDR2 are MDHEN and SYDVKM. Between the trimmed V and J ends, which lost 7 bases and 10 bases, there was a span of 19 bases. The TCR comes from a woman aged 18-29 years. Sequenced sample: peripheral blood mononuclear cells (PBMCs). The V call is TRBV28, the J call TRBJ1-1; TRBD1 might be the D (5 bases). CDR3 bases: TGTGCCAGCATCCCTCAACGGGGGATTCGAGCTTTCTTT. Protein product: CASIPQRGIRAFF.